The next 30 T cell receptor beta chains were all read from a single sample in a study of cytomegalovirus exposure and HLA in healthy donors. The PCR made use of 60 Vbeta and 13 Jbeta primers. TCRdb keeps only in-frame clones here, not all; method: immunoSEQ multiplex PCR. The table shows more than 250,000 clones, with roughly 89% occurring only once. Sample: PBMCs. The receptors stem from a woman aged 18-35 years in good health and CMV-seronegative.

V gene TRBV6-5 combines with J gene TRBJ1-2, with D hard to call. This CDR3 region has 13 residues. In germline, CDR1 is MNHEY, CDR2 SVGAGI. V was cut by 0 bases and J by 8 bases, with 10 bases left in between. In nucleotides, the CDR3 is TGTGCCAGCAGTTACTCAGCGGGAGGCGGCTACACCTTC. Protein product: CASSYSAGGGYTF.

The gene calls are TRBV7-6 and TRBJ2-2; D possibly corresponds to TRBD2 (5 bases). This CDR3 region has 15 residues. Trimming stripped 8 bases from V and 1 base from J, with 14 bases between. Germline lookup yields CDR1 SGHVS and CDR2 FNYEAQ. The CDR3 coding sequence is TGTGCCAGCGAAAGGAACCGGGGGAACACCGGGGAGCTGTTTTTT. Encoded protein: CASERNRGNTGELFF.

This rearrangement joins TRBV20-1 to TRBJ1-2; D is uncertain. V was pared by 8 bases and J by 6 bases, with 7 bases between. Germline lookup yields CDR1 DFQATT and CDR2 SNEGSKA (reference sequence). CDR3 size: 9 residues. The CDR3 region is CSPFDGYTF. The CDR3 DNA reads TGCAGTCCGTTTGATGGCTACACCTTC.

V is TRBV2 and J is TRBJ1-1; the match to TRBD1 covers 7 bases. This CDR3 comprises 15 residues. The trim removed 4 bases at V and 0 bases at J, leaving 5 bases unmatched. CDR1 is SNHLY, CDR2 FYNNEI, per germline. The CDR3 here is CASSGDSNMNTEAFF. In DNA, the CDR3 is TGTGCCAGCAGTGGGGACAGCAACATGAACACTGAAGCTTTCTTT.

A word on this clone: The identical CDR3 is also encoded by other nucleotide sequences in the sample. The rearrangement joins TRBV6-5 to TRBJ1-2, with D possibly being TRBD1 (6 bases). Per germline, CDR1 MNHEY and CDR2 SVGAGI. This CDR3 region has 13 residues. Trimming removed 2 bases at V and 2 bases at J, with 6 bases between. Here the CDR3 reads CASSYGGNYGYTF. DNA of the CDR3: TGTGCCAGCAGTTACGGGGGCAACTATGGCTACACCTTC.

This clone was recorded once. V is TRBV2 and J is TRBJ2-7; TRBD2 might be the D (6 bases). CDR3 length: 16 amino acids. CDR1 and CDR2 from the germline V gene are SNHLY and FYNNEI. Trimming removed 3 bases at V and 5 bases at J, with 20 bases between. In nucleotides, the CDR3 is TGTGCCAGCAGTGAGTGGACTACCGCCCGGTGGAACGAGCAGTACTTC. Protein sequence: CASSEWTTARWNEQYF.

The genes are TRBV7-2 and TRBJ2-3; 8 bases are shared with TRBD1. V lost 5 bases, J lost 6 bases, and 10 bases stayed unmatched. The CDR3 has 15 amino acids. Germline CDR1 is SGHTA and CDR2 is FQGNSA. CDR3 loop: CASSLDRGRWDTQYF. For the CDR3, the DNA is TGTGCCAGCAGCCTTGACAGGGGTCGGTGGGATACGCAGTATTTT.

This rearrangement joins TRBV30 to TRBJ2-7, with 9 positions matching TRBD2. Germline values: CDR1 GTSNPN, CDR2 SVGIG (reference sequence). The J segment lost 2 bases and the V segment lost 2 bases, leaving 4 bases of the junction unmatched. The CDR3 is 14 residues long. Written as DNA, the CDR3 is TGTGCCTGGAGTTTGGCTAGCGGGGCCTACGAGCAGTACTTC. It is translated as CAWSLASGAYEQYF.

This chain links TRBV19 with TRBJ2-5, with D maybe TRBD2 (5 bases). V lost 6 bases and J 5 bases, leaving 13 bases between the germline ends. Per the germline V gene, CDR1 is LNHDA and CDR2 is SQIVND (reference sequence). The length of the CDR3 is 13 residues. The CDR3 DNA reads TGTGCCAGTAGGGAACTAGTTGGCGAGACCCAGTACTTC. Translated: CASRELVGETQYF.

The V gene is TRBV28, the J gene TRBJ2-2; TRBD1 might be the D (6 bases). V shed 1 base and J shed 0 bases, with 12 bases lying between them. Germline lookup yields CDR1 MDHEN and CDR2 SYDVKM. The CDR3 runs 17 residues. The CDR3 DNA is TGTGCCAGCAGTTTATTTCGGCCAGGGGCGAACACCGGGGAGCTGTTTTTT. Protein product: CASSLFRPGANTGELFF.

The chain uses TRBV6-5 and TRBJ1-2; unclear D gene. Germline assignment: CDR1 MNHEY and CDR2 SVGAGI. Deletions cut 0 bases from V and 5 bases from J, with 13 bases between. The CDR3 length is 15 residues. The CDR3 coding sequence is TGTGCCAGCAGTTACTCCCCCCACGGCGGGTATGGCTACACCTTC. Translation gives CASSYSPHGGYGYTF.

The chain uses TRBV6-6 and TRBJ1-6; the D is unclear. Trimming stripped 4 bases from V and 1 base from J, with 8 bases between. The CDR3 sequence is 15 residues long. Germline loops: CDR1 MNHNY, CDR2 SVGAGI (reference sequence). CDR3 sequence (DNA): TGTGCCAGCAGTTCAGAGGGATCCTATAATTCACCCCTCCACTTT. Amino acids: CASSSEGSYNSPLHF.

The chain joins TRBV5-4 to TRBJ1-1, with 9 bases aligning to TRBD1. CDR1 is SGHNT, CDR2 YYREEE, per germline (reference sequence). V gave up 4 bases and J gave up 4 bases; unmatched junction bases: 2. This CDR3 is built from 13 residues. The CDR3 nucleotides are TGTGCCAGCAGCGGGACAGGGAGCACTGAAGCTTTCTTT. Residues: CASSGTGSTEAFF.

This chain links TRBV2 with TRBJ1-3; the D gene is possibly TRBD1 (6 bases). Germline CDR1 and CDR2: SNHLY and FYNNEI. This CDR3 is built from 16 residues. V was cut by 6 bases and J by 0 bases, with 15 bases left in between. The CDR3 spells CASRPGQRNSGNTIYF. CDR3 DNA: TGTGCCAGCAGGCCCGGACAGCGTAACTCTGGAAACACCATATATTTT. The full variable domain, with the rest looked up from reference TRBV2 and TRBJ1-3, is EPEVTQTPSHQVTQMGQEVILRCVPISNHLYFYWYRQILGQKVEFLVSFYNNEISEKSEIFDDQFSVERPDGSNFTLKIRSTKLEDSAMYFCASRPGQRNSGNTIYFGEGSWLTVV.

This chain uses TRBV7-9 with TRBJ1-5, with D perhaps matching TRBD1 (5 bases). The CDR3 has 12 residues. Deletions cut 5 bases from V and 9 bases from J, with 11 bases between. The germline CDR1 and CDR2 sequences are SEHNR and FQNEAQ (reference sequence). CDR3 residues: CASSGGGGPQHF. Here the CDR3 DNA reads TGTGCCAGCAGCGGGGGAGGTGGGCCCCAGCATTTT.

The genes are TRBV6-1 and TRBJ1-2, with D possibly matching TRBD1 (6 bases). This CDR3 has 14 residues. The V end was cut by 3 bases, the J end by 6 bases, with 14 bases between. Per the germline V gene, CDR1 is MNHNS and CDR2 is SASEGT. Here the CDR3 reads CASSDSVGGDGYTF. In nucleotides, the CDR3 is TGTGCCAGCAGTGATTCGGTAGGGGGAGATGGCTACACCTTC.

The rearrangement uses TRBV19 and TRBJ1-1, with D unresolved. This CDR3 has 18 residues. Trimming took off 3 bases at V and 3 bases at J, with 23 bases between the two ends. Germline lookup yields CDR1 LNHDA and CDR2 SQIVND (reference sequence). CDR3 loop: CASSIGGLRLVLDTEAFF. CDR3 nucleotide sequence: TGTGCCAGTAGTATCGGAGGCCTGCGCTTAGTTTTAGACACTGAAGCTTTCTTT.

V and J are TRBV11-2 and TRBJ2-7, with a possible D match to TRBD2 (5 bases). Per the germline V gene, CDR1 is SGHAT and CDR2 is FQNNGV. The CDR3 consists of 13 residues. Trimming took 6 bases from V and 3 from J, leaving 12 bases between them. CDR3 region: CASSLEEFYEQYF. The CDR3 DNA is TGTGCCAGCAGTTTGGAGGAGTTCTACGAGCAGTACTTC.

Regarding this clone: This sample includes further DNA sequences coding for the same CDR3. V is TRBV19 and J is TRBJ1-1, with D maybe TRBD1 (5 bases). Trimming cost V 3 bases and J 0 bases, with 8 bases left between them. The CDR3 runs to 14 residues. CDR1 and CDR2 from the germline V gene are LNHDA and SQIVND (reference sequence). The CDR3 reads CASSIPGMNTEAFF. As DNA, the CDR3 is TGTGCCAGTAGTATTCCAGGGATGAACACTGAAGCTTTCTTT.

V is TRBV7-8 and J is TRBJ2-1, with 16 bases matching TRBD2. The CDR3 covers 16 residues. Germline CDR1 is SGHVS and CDR2 is FQNEAQ. J lost 9 bases, V lost 4 bases, and 6 bases had no gene match. The CDR3 nucleotides read TGTGCCAGCAGCTCGCAGGGACTAGCGGGGGGGGGTGAGCAGTTCTTC. Translated: CASSSQGLAGGGEQFF.

The sample holds a few counts of this clone. V and J are TRBV5-1 and TRBJ2-6; D is possibly TRBD2 (6 bases). V was pared by 4 bases and J by 0 bases, with 14 bases between. The germline V gene encodes CDR1 SGHRS and CDR2 YFSETQ. The CDR3 loop spans 17 amino acids. CDR3 sequence (DNA): TGCGCCAGCAGCGCGGGACGTCGAGTCTCTGGGGCCAACGTCCTGACTTTC. Translated: CASSAGRRVSGANVLTF.

This clone was counted a single time. This chain's CDR3 is CASSNAGTGGREQYF. CDR3 nucleotides: TGCGCCAGCAGCAATGCCGGGACAGGGGGCCGCGAGCAGTACTTC. The V call is TRBV10-1, the J call TRBJ2-5; 12 bases are a match to TRBD1. The J call is in doubt because the DNA end fits TRBJ2-7 better. Germline V gene data show CDR1 as WNHNN and CDR2 as SYGVQD (reference sequence). The CDR3 contains 15 residues.

The CDR3 coding sequence is TGTGCCAGCAGCCCCCGGAGCTCCTATGGCTACACCTTC. Its protein product is CASSPRSSYGYTF. The chain employs TRBV14 and TRBJ1-2, with D hard to call. The CDR3 extends over 13 amino acids. Germline CDR1 reads SGHDN; CDR2 reads FVKESK. The V end was cut by 4 bases, the J end by 4 bases, with 10 bases between. The full variable domain, completed using reference TRBV14 and TRBJ1-2, is EAGVTQFPSHSVIEKGQTVTLRCDPISGHDNLYWYRRVMGKEIKFLLHFVKESKQDESGMPNNRFLAERTGGTYSTLKVQPAELEDSGVYFCASSPRSSYGYTFGSGTRLTVV.

The chain has TRBV1 and TRBJ2-3; the table's D call of TRBD2 was not tested on the DNA. TRBV1 constitutes a pseudogene. The CDR3 sequence is 12 residues long. Here the CDR3 DNA reads TGCACCGAATACCGGGGGACAGATACGCAGTATTTT. It encodes CTEYRGTDTQYF.

This chain uses TRBV4-1 with TRBJ2-7, with D uncertain. V lost 1 base to trimming and J lost 5 bases, with 9 bases between them. Germline assignment: CDR1 MGHRA and CDR2 YSYEKL. The CDR3 consists of 13 residues. CDR3 nucleotides: TGCGCCAGCAGCCAAGCGTCGTTCGACGAGCAGTACTTC. Translation: CASSQASFDEQYF.

This rearrangement joins TRBV5-1 to TRBJ1-2; 9 bases align to TRBD1. The CDR3 has 15 residues. V lost 0 bases, J lost 7 bases, and 7 bases stayed unmatched. Germline-derived CDR1 and CDR2 are SGHRS and YFSETQ. As DNA, the CDR3 is TGCGCCAGCAGCTTGGGGGGACAGGGAGTCAGTGGCTACACCTTC. Protein product: CASSLGGQGVSGYTF.

This chain connects TRBV7-3 to TRBJ2-1, with D possibly being TRBD2 (6 bases). Trimming left V 5 bases short and J 2 bases short, with 7 bases between. The length of the CDR3 is 13 residues. Germline values: CDR1 SGHTA, CDR2 FQGTGA. CDR3 amino acids: CASSAGTYNEQFF. CDR3 DNA sequence: TGTGCCAGCAGCGCGGGGACCTACAATGAGCAGTTCTTC.

Remarks on this clone: Germline is not matched at one junction end, which may reflect a read error. The V call is TRBV5-1, the J call TRBJ2-4; 10 positions match TRBD2. Germline-derived CDR1 and CDR2 are SGHRS and YFSETQ. CDR3 length: 13 amino acids. CDR3 region: CASSISGGALYCF. The CDR3 DNA reads TGCGCCAGCAGCATAAGCGGGGGGGCTTTATACTGCTTC.

The chain employs TRBV19 and TRBJ2-2; TRBD1 agrees at 7 bases. The CDR3 runs to 13 residues. With V trimmed by 3 bases and J by 7 bases, 2 bases remained unmatched. Germline V gene sequence: CDR1 LNHDA, CDR2 SQIVND (reference sequence). The CDR3 is CASSIDRDGELFF. The CDR3 DNA reads as TGTGCCAGTAGTATCGACAGGGACGGGGAGCTGTTTTTT.

This chain uses TRBV5-6 with TRBJ1-5; D is unclear. CDR1 and CDR2 (germline): SGHDT, YYEEEE. This CDR3 comprises 14 residues. V was pared by 0 bases and J by 2 bases, with 6 bases between. The CDR3 DNA sequence: TGTGCCAGCAGCTTGGGACTCGGCAATCAGCCCCAGCATTTT. This codes for CASSLGLGNQPQHF.